This entry lists 27 T cell receptor beta chains sequenced from one sample in a study of identical twins (dated by TCRdb to the mid-2010s). Receptor amplification or capture employed 5' RACE. Sequencing took place on an Illumina HiSeq 2000. TCRdb reran the public reads through fastp at Q25 and MiXCR, keeping productive beta chains. Each record represents a unique CDR3 protein, reported with the most common genes and DNA among its rows. Counted in this sample were some 460,000 distinct CDR3 sequences; 13% to 15% of them appeared once. The ten largest clones add up to about 0.52% of the sample. The same sample was also studied in work on yellow fever vaccine responses in identical twins.

The sequenced sample was CD4+ T cells sorted from blood. The receptors come from a woman between 18 and 29 years old in good health.

This clonotype was found once. V usage is TRBV25-1 and J usage is TRBJ2-3; the D is unclear. V lost 1 base and J 0 bases, leaving 17 bases between the germline ends. Germline-derived CDR1 and CDR2 are MGHDK and SYGVNS. This CDR3 is built from 18 residues. The CDR3 region is CASSEFHGVASSTDTQYF. Written as DNA, the CDR3 is TGTGCCAGCAGTGAATTCCATGGGGTTGCCTCTAGCACAGATACGCAGTATTTT.

Ten or more counts support this clonotype. The chain links TRBV15 to TRBJ1-6, with a weak D call TRBD1 (6 bases). This CDR3 has 14 amino acids. V was shortened by 2 bases and J by 7 bases, with 9 bases between the two germline ends. Germline V gene sequence: CDR1 LNHNV, CDR2 YYDKDF (reference sequence). The CDR3 nucleotides are TGTGCCACCAGCAGACCAGACAGGAATTCACCCCTCCACTTT. Translating it yields CATSRPDRNSPLHF.

This clonotype was counted only a few times. The rearrangement joins TRBV18 to TRBJ1-3; D is unresolved. Per germline, CDR1 KGHSH and CDR2 LQKENI. This CDR3 is 14 amino acids long. V lost 3 bases to trimming and J lost 4 bases, with 10 bases between them. CDR3 sequence (DNA): TGTGCCAGCTCACCGACGGCTAAGGGAAACACCATATATTTT. Residues: CASSPTAKGNTIYF.

The chain recombines TRBV7-9 with TRBJ2-7; D may match TRBD1 or TRBD2 (5 bases each). V lost 3 bases to trimming and J lost 0 bases, with 12 bases between them. Per germline, CDR1 SEHNR and CDR2 FQNEAQ (reference sequence). This CDR3 has 15 residues. The CDR3 region has the DNA TGTGCCAGCAGCTTGGAAGGGGCGGGCTCCTACGAGCAGTACTTC. This gives the protein CASSLEGAGSYEQYF.

The V and J genes are TRBV6-1 and TRBJ2-7, with D possibly TRBD1 on 6 matching bases. The V gene's germline CDR1 is MNHNS and CDR2 SASEGT. This CDR3 comprises 14 residues. The V end lost 7 bases, the J end lost 5 bases, and 18 bases lay between the germline ends. CDR3 nucleotides: TGTGCCAGCATGGTCTATCAGGGGAACCACGAGCAGTACTTC. This sequence encodes CASMVYQGNHEQYF.

The V gene is TRBV20-1, the J gene TRBJ1-2; 7 bases map to TRBD1. The CDR3 spans 13 residues. With V trimmed by 3 bases and J by 2 bases, 3 bases remained unmatched. Germline V CDR1 and CDR2: DFQATT, SNEGSKA (reference sequence). The CDR3 bases are TGCAGTGCTAGTAGGGGGCAGAACTATGGCTACACCTTC. This encodes CSASRGQNYGYTF.

The chain employs TRBV7-9 and TRBJ2-7; TRBD2 agrees at 10 bases. The CDR3 is 15 amino acids. With 6 bases clipped from V and 7 bases from J, the junction kept 12 bases outside the gene matches. CDR1 and CDR2 from the germline V gene are SEHNR and FQNEAQ (reference sequence). This CDR3 is CASSTNLLAGNEQYF. The CDR3 nucleotides read TGTGCCAGCAGTACGAATTTACTAGCGGGAAATGAGCAGTACTTC.

This clonotype was detected only a few times. V usage is TRBV20-1 and J usage is TRBJ1-1; D remains unclear. V lost 6 bases, J lost 5 bases, and 10 bases lay in between. CDR1 is DFQATT, CDR2 SNEGSKA, per germline (reference sequence). The CDR3 totals 11 residues. For the CDR3, the DNA is TGCAGTGCCTTACCAAAGACTGAAGCTTTCTTT. As protein: CSALPKTEAFF.

There are many counts of this clonotype. Its ends do not fully match the called genes, so a read error is possible. The chain links TRBV11-2 to TRBJ2-2, with D unclear. CDR3 length: 13 amino acids. Germline-derived CDR1 and CDR2 are SGHAT and FQNNGV. The CDR3 region is CASSLGPTGELFF. For the CDR3, the DNA is TGTGCTAGCAGCTTAGGCCCCACCGGGGAGCTGTTTTTT.

The chain joins TRBV6-2 or TRBV6-3 to TRBJ2-5, with TRBD2 identical over 13 bases. The CDR3 sequence is 15 residues long. Germline values: CDR1 MNHEY, CDR2 SVGEGT. Trimming took 7 bases from V and 8 from J; bases not matched to a gene: 10. CDR3 residues: CASNHPGLAGITQYF. DNA of the CDR3: TGTGCCAGCAACCACCCGGGACTAGCGGGGATAACCCAGTACTTC.

This clonotype has a handful of counts. V is TRBV11-1 and J is TRBJ2-2, with D perhaps assigned TRBD1 or TRBD2 (6 bases each). V was cut by 1 base and J by 3 bases, with 18 bases left in between. Germline V gene lookup returns CDR1 SGHAT and CDR2 FQDESV (reference sequence). The CDR3 loop spans 18 amino acids. CDR3 in DNA: TGTGCCAGCAGCTTAGTCGAGGGGGGAAGAGTTTACACCGGGGAGCTGTTTTTT. Amino acids: CASSLVEGGRVYTGELFF.

There are a few counts of this clonotype. The chain couples TRBV2 to TRBJ2-1; no definite D call. The ends were cut back, 7 bases at V and 0 bases at J, with 7 bases in the middle. CDR3 size: 13 residues. Germline-derived CDR1 and CDR2 are SNHLY and FYNNEI. In DNA form, the CDR3 reads TGTGCCAGCAACACGAACTCCTACAATGAGCAGTTCTTC. This codes for CASNTNSYNEQFF. The variable domain in full, completed from reference TRBV2 and TRBJ2-1, reads EPEVTQTPSHQVTQMGQEVILRCVPISNHLYFYWYRQILGQKVEFLVSFYNNEISEKSEIFDDQFSVERPDGSNFTLKIRSTKLEDSAMYFCASNTNSYNEQFFGPGTRLTVL.

V and J are TRBV2 and TRBJ2-3; D is uncertain. There are 15 residues in the CDR3. Germline V gene data show CDR1 as SNHLY and CDR2 as FYNNEI. Trimming took off 0 bases at V and 1 base at J, with 8 bases between the two ends. The CDR3 DNA reads TGTGCCAGCAGTGAAGCGAAAGTAGGCACAGATACGCAGTATTTT. Encoded protein: CASSEAKVGTDTQYF. Using reference TRBV2 and TRBJ2-3 for the parts outside the CDR3, the full variable domain is EPEVTQTPSHQVTQMGQEVILRCVPISNHLYFYWYRQILGQKVEFLVSFYNNEISEKSEIFDDQFSVERPDGSNFTLKIRSTKLEDSAMYFCASSEAKVGTDTQYFGPGTRLTVL.

A few counts support this clonotype. The rearrangement links TRBV29-1 to TRBJ2-3, with D possibly being TRBD1 (6 bases). The CDR3 has 15 residues. V dropped 6 bases and J dropped 4 bases, with 20 bases sitting between them. The germline V gene has CDR1 SQVTM and CDR2 ANQGSEA. CDR3 nucleotides: TGCAGCGTCTACAAGGGGGAGTTGATGGCAGATACGCAGTATTTT. As protein: CSVYKGELMADTQYF.

The rearrangement links TRBV5-1 to TRBJ2-1, with 7 positions matching TRBD2. Trimming at V came to 0 bases and at J to 12 bases, leaving 6 bases not matched to a gene. The CDR3 is 13 residues long. Germline V gene lookup returns CDR1 SGHRS and CDR2 YFSETQ. The CDR3 is CASSLGAGDSQFF. As DNA, the CDR3 is TGCGCCAGCAGCTTGGGGGCGGGGGACTCGCAGTTCTTC.

This clonotype showed up just a few times. The chain combines TRBV14 with TRBJ2-5, with TRBD2 as a possible D gene (6 bases). The CDR3 length is 16 residues. The V gene lost 1 base and the J gene lost 5 bases, with 17 bases spanning the gap. Germline CDR1 SGHDN, CDR2 FVKESK. In DNA form, the CDR3 reads TGTGCCAGCAGCCAAGTTGGCGGGGCGAGTATGGAGACCCAGTACTTC. It encodes CASSQVGGASMETQYF.

This clonotype was detected a few times. The chain carries TRBV6-5 and TRBJ2-1, with a possible D match to TRBD2 (5 bases). Deletions cut 2 bases from V and 0 bases from J, with 8 bases between. The CDR3 covers 15 residues. From germline, CDR1 is MNHEY and CDR2 SVGAGI. CDR3 residues: CASSYQRPSYNEQFF. CDR3 DNA sequence: TGTGCCAGCAGTTACCAGCGGCCCTCCTACAATGAGCAGTTCTTC.

The genes are TRBV3-1 and TRBJ2-2; TRBD2 might be the D (5 bases). Trimming stripped 4 bases from V and 1 base from J, with 13 bases between. The germline CDR1 and CDR2 sequences are LGHDT and YNNKEL (reference sequence). CDR3 length: 16 amino acids. The chain's CDR3 is CASSPPGWVNTGELFF. The CDR3 DNA follows: TGTGCCAGCAGCCCTCCGGGATGGGTGAACACCGGGGAGCTGTTTTTT.

The sample holds many counts of this clonotype. The rearrangement links TRBV7-8 to TRBJ2-3; 13 bases agree with TRBD2. Losses at the gene ends were 6 bases for V and 1 base for J; bases not matched to a gene: 7. Germline V gene sequence: CDR1 SGHVS, CDR2 FQNEAQ. This CDR3 region has 17 residues. This CDR3 is CASRNKGLAGGTDTQYF. For the CDR3, the DNA is TGTGCCAGCAGGAACAAAGGACTAGCGGGGGGCACAGATACGCAGTATTTT.

The rearrangement uses TRBV9 and TRBJ2-2; D perhaps matches TRBD1 (6 bases). The germline V gene encodes CDR1 SGDLS and CDR2 YYNGEE. CDR3 length equals 13 residues. Trimming cost V 3 bases and J 6 bases, with 9 bases left between them. The CDR3 sequence is CASSGHRAGELFF. DNA for the CDR3: TGTGCCAGCAGCGGACACAGGGCCGGGGAGCTGTTTTTT.

The rearrangement joins TRBV6-6 to TRBJ2-7; perhaps TRBD2 as D (5 bases). This CDR3 is 13 amino acids long. The germline gives CDR1 MNHNY, CDR2 SVGAGI (reference sequence). V was clipped by 5 bases and J by 2 bases, with 10 bases between them. CDR3 in DNA: TGTGCCAGCAGTCCTCGGGAAACCTACGAGCAGTACTTC. It translates to CASSPRETYEQYF.

This clonotype was counted a few times. The V call is TRBV20-1, the J call TRBJ2-1, with TRBD2 matching 11 bases. The CDR3 totals 18 residues. Per germline, CDR1 DFQATT and CDR2 SNEGSKA (reference sequence). V lost 1 base to trimming and J lost 3 bases; unmatched junction nucleotides: 11. CDR3 nucleotide sequence: TGCAGTGCTAGAGCTAGCGGGAGGATCCGGGATTTCTACAATGAGCAGTTCTTC. It yields the protein CSARASGRIRDFYNEQFF.

This clonotype turned up a few times. V gene TRBV7-9 combines with J gene TRBJ2-3; D may be TRBD1 (5 bases). This CDR3 has 15 residues. CDR1 and CDR2 (germline): SEHNR, FQNEAQ (reference sequence). V was shortened by 4 bases and J by 0 bases, with 11 bases between the two germline ends. In DNA, the CDR3 is TGTGCCAGCAGCTCGCGACAGCCGAGCACAGATACGCAGTATTTT. Translated, it gives CASSSRQPSTDTQYF.

There are a few counts of this clonotype. The gene calls are TRBV5-6 and TRBJ2-5; tentative D call: TRBD1 (6 bases). Germline V gene sequence: CDR1 SGHDT, CDR2 YYEEEE. CDR3 length: 16 residues. V gave up 0 bases and J gave up 4 bases, with 16 bases separating them. The CDR3 is CASSLGGHPRRETQYF. DNA for the CDR3: TGTGCCAGCAGCTTGGGGGGACACCCCCGCCGAGAGACCCAGTACTTC.

This clonotype turned up a few times. The V and J genes are TRBV11-1 and TRBJ2-5; the match to TRBD1 covers 7 bases. Germline CDR1 reads SGHAT; CDR2 reads FQDESV (reference sequence). The ends lost 5 bases at V and 9 bases at J; junction bases unmatched: 24. This CDR3 spans 18 amino acids. The CDR3 is CASSPRGGQPMRWGAQYF. For the CDR3, the DNA is TGTGCCAGCAGCCCGAGAGGGGGACAGCCGATGCGTTGGGGAGCCCAGTACTTC.

This clonotype was observed a few times. The V call is TRBV28, the J call TRBJ2-2, with a weak D call TRBD2 (6 bases). Trimming took 3 bases from V and 2 from J, leaving 13 bases between them. The CDR3 spans 16 residues. Germline V lookup: CDR1 MDHEN, CDR2 SYDVKM. Written as DNA, the CDR3 is TGTGCCAGCAGTTTGATCGGGGGTACCAACACCGGGGAGCTGTTTTTT. Translating it yields CASSLIGGTNTGELFF.

This clonotype showed up just a few times. The rearrangement links TRBV11-2 to TRBJ2-1, with 9 positions matching TRBD2. Germline V CDR1 and CDR2: SGHAT, FQNNGV. With V trimmed by 1 base and J by 6 bases, 7 bases remained unmatched. The CDR3 length is 16 residues. The chain's CDR3 is CASSLVGGRAFNEQFF. CDR3 nucleotides: TGTGCCAGCAGCTTAGTGGGCGGGAGGGCCTTCAATGAGCAGTTCTTC.